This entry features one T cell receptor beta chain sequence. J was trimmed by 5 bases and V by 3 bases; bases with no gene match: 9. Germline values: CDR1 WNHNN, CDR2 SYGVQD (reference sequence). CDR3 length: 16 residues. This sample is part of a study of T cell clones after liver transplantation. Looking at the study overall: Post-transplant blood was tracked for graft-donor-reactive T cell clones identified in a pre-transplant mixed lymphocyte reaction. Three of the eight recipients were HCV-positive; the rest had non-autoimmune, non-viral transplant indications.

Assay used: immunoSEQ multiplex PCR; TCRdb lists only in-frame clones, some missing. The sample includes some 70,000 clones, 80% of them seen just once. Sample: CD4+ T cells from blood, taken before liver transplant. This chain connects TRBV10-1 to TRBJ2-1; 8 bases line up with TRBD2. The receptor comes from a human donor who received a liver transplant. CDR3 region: CASSDPGTRDDNEQFF. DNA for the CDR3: TGCGCCAGCAGTGACCCCGGGACTAGGGACGACAATGAGCAGTTCTTC.